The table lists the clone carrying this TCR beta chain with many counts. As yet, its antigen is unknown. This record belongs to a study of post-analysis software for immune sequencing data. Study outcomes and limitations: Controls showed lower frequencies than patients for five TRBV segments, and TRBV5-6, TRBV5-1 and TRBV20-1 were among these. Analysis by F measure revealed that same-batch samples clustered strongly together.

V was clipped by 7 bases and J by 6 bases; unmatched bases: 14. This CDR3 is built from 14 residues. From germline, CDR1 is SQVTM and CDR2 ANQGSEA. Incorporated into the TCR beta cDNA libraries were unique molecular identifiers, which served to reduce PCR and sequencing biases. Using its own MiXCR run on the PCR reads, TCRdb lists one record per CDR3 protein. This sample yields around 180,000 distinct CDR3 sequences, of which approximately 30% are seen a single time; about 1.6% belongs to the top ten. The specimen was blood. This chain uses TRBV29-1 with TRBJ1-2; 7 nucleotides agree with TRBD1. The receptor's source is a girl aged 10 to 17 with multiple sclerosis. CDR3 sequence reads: CSAEEGASLDGYTF. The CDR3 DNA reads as TGCAGCGCCGAGGAGGGGGCCAGCCTCGATGGCTACACCTTC.